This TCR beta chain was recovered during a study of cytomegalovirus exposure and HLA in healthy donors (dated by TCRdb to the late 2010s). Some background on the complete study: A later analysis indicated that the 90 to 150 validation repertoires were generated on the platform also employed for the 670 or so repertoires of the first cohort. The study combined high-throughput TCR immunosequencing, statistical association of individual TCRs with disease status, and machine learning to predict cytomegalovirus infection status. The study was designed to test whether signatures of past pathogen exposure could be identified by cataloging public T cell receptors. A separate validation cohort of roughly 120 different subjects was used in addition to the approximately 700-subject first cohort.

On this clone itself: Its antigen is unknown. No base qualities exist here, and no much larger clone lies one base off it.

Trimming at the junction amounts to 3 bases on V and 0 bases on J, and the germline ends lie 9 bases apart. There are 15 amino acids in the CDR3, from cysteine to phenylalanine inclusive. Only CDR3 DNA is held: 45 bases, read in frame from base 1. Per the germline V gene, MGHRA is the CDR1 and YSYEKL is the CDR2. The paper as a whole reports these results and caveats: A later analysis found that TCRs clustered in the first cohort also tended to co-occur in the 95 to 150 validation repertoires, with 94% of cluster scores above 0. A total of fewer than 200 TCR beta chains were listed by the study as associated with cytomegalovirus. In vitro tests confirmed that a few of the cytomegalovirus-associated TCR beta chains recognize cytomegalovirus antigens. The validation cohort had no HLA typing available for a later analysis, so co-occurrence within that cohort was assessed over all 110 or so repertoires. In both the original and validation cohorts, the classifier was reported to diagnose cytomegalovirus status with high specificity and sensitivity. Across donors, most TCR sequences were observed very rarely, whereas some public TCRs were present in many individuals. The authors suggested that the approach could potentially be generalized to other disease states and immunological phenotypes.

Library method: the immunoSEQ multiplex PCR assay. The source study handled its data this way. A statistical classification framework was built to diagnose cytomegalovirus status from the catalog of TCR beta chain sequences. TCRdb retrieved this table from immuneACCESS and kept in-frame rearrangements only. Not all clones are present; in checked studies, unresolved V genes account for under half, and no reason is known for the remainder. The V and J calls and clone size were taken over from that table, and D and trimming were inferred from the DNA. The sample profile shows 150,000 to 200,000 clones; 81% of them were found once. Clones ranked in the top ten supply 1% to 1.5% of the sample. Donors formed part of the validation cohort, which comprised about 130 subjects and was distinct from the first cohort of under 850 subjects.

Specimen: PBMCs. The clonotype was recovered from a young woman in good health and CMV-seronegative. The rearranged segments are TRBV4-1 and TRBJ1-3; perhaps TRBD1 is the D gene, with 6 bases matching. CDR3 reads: CASSQTGASGNTIYF. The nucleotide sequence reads TGCGCCAGCAGCCAGACAGGCGCCTCTGGAAACACCATATATTTT.